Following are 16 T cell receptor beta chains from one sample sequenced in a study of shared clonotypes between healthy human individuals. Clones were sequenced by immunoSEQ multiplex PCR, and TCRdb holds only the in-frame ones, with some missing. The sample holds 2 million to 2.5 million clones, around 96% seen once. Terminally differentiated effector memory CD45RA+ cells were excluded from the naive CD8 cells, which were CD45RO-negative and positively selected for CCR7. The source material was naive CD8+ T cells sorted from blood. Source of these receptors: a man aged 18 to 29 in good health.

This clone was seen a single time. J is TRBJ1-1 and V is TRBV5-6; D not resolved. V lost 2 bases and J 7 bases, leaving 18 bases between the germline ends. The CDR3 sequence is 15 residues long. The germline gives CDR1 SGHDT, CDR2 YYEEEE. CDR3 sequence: CASSFSLNGMDEAFF. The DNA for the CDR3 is TGTGCCAGCAGCTTCTCCCTAAATGGGATGGATGAAGCTTTCTTT.

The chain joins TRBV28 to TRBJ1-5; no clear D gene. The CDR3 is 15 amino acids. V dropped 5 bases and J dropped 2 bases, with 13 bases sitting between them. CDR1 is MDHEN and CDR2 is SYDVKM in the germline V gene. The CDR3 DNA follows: TGTGCCAGCAGTCCCAATCGAGGTGGCAATCAGCCCCAGCATTTT. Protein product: CASSPNRGGNQPQHF.

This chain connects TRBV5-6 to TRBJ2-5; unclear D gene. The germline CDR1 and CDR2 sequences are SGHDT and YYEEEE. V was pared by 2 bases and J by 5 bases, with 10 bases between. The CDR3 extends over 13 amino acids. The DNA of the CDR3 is TGTGCCAGCAGCTTTACAGCATCGGAGACCCAGTACTTC. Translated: CASSFTASETQYF.

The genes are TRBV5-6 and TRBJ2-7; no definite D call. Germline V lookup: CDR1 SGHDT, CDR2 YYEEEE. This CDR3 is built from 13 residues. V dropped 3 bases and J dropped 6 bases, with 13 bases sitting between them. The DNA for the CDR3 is TGTGCCAGCAGCTACCAACCATTCTCCGAGCAGTACTTC. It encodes CASSYQPFSEQYF.

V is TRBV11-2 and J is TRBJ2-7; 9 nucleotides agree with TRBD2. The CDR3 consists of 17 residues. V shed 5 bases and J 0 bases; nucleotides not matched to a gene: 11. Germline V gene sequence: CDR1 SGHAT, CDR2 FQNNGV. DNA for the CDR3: TGTGCCAGCAGCCCCCGGACTAGCGATGATAGCTCCTACGAGCAGTACTTC. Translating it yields CASSPRTSDDSSYEQYF.

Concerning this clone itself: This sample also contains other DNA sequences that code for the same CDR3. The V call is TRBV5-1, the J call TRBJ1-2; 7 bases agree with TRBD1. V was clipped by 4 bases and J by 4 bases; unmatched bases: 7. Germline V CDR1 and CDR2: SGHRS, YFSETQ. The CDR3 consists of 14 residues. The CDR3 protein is CASSLGQGGYGYTF. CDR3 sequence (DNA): TGCGCCAGCAGCCTCGGGCAGGGGGGCTATGGCTACACCTTC.

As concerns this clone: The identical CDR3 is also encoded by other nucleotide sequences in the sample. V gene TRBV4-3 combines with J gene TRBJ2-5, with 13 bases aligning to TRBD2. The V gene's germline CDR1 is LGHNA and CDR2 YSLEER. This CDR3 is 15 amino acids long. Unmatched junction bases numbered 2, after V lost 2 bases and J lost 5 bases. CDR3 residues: CASSQLLAGGETQYF. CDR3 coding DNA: TGCGCCAGCAGCCAACTACTAGCGGGAGGGGAGACCCAGTACTTC.

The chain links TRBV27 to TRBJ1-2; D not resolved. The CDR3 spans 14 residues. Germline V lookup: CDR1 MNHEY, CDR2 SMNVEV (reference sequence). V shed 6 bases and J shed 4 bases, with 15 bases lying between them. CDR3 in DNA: TGTGCCAGCAGCCCGTCCCCAGCCCGCTATGGCTACACCTTC. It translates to CASSPSPARYGYTF.

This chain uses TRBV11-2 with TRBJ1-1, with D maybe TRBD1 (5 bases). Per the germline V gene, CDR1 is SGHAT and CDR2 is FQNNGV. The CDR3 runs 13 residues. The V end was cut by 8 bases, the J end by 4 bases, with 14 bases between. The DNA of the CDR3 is TGTGCCAGCTCAATTCTGGGGGGCACTGAAGCTTTCTTT. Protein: CASSILGGTEAFF.

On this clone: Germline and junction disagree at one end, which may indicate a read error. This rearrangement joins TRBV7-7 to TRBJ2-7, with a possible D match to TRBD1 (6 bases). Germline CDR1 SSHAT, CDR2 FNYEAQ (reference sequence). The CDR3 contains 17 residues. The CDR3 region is CASSQTGSRGGWYEQYF. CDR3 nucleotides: TGTGCTAGCAGCCAAACAGGGTCTAGGGGTGGATGGTACGAGCAGTACTTC.

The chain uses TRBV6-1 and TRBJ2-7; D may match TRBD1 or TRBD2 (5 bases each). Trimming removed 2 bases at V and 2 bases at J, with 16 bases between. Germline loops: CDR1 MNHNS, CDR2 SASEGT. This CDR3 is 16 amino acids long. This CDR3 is CASSEIGTTGPYEQYF. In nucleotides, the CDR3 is TGTGCCAGCAGTGAAATAGGGACGACGGGACCCTACGAGCAGTACTTC.

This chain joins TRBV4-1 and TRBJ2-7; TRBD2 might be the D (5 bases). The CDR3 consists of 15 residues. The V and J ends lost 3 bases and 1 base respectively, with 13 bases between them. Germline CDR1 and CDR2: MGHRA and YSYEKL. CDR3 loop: CASSQLARGSYEQYF. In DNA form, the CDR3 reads TGCGCCAGCAGCCAGCTCGCCCGAGGGTCCTACGAGCAGTACTTC.

The CDR3 loop is CASMLRGFYNEQFF. For the CDR3, the DNA is TGTGCCAGCATGCTGAGGGGTTTCTACAATGAGCAGTTCTTC. This rearrangement joins TRBV6-1 to TRBJ2-1; D could derive from TRBD1 or TRBD2 (5 bases each). V was clipped by 7 bases and J by 3 bases, with 13 bases between them. CDR1 MNHNS and CDR2 SASEGT come from the germline V gene. The CDR3 consists of 14 residues.

CDR3 loop: CASSPGHSSYEQYF. The DNA for the CDR3 is TGTGCCAGCAGCCCGGGACATTCGTCCTACGAGCAGTACTTC. The genes are TRBV6-5 and TRBJ2-7, with TRBD1 as a possible D gene (6 bases). Germline V CDR1 and CDR2: MNHEY, SVGAGI. Trimming left V 6 bases short and J 1 base short, with 13 bases between. CDR3 length equals 14 residues.

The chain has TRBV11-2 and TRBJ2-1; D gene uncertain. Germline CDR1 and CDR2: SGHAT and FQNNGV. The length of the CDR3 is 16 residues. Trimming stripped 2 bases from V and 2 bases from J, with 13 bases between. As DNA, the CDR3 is TGTGCCAGCAGCTTAAAGGCGAGGTTTCCCTACAATGAGCAGTTCTTC. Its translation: CASSLKARFPYNEQFF.

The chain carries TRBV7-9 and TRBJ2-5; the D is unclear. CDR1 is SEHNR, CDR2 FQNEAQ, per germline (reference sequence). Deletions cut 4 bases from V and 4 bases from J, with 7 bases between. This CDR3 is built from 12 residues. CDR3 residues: CASSSESETQYF. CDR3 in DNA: TGTGCCAGCAGCTCGGAATCAGAGACCCAGTACTTC.